This T cell receptor beta chain was recorded in a study of CD8+ T cells in alopecia areata. Extracted RNA was reverse transcribed into cDNA, the sequencing template. Using immunoSEQ multiplex PCR, the repertoire was profiled, and TCRdb retains in-frame clones only, with some absent. The sample shows 110,000 or so clones, more than 30% of them seen only once. Alopecia areata patients had lesional scalp punch biopsies and peripheral blood taken from them. CDR1 is SGHRS, CDR2 YFSETQ, per germline. Trimming pared 1 base from V and 4 bases from J, leaving 12 bases between. This CDR3 has 15 residues. This clone was counted a few times.

The source of this sequence is a human donor with alopecia areata. The V gene is TRBV5-1, the J gene TRBJ2-1; D may be TRBD1 (5 bases). The material sequenced was CD4+ T cells sorted from blood. CDR3 nucleotide sequence: TGCGCCAGCAGCTTGCATCAGGGTCTATACAATGAGCAGTTCTTC. This encodes CASSLHQGLYNEQFF.